A single T cell receptor beta chain is shown here with its context. What it recognizes is unknown. This entry is derived from a study of T cells in narcolepsy. V gave up 5 bases and J gave up 4 bases; unmatched junction bases: 4. Per germline, CDR1 SEHNR and CDR2 FQNEAQ (reference sequence). CDR3 size: 14 residues. TCRdb's table, derived via immunoSEQ multiplex PCR, lists solely in-frame clones and lacks some. The repertoire holds roughly 30,000 clones, with under 85% as singletons. Study-wide points: Autoreactive clone sequences were missing from some blood memory CD4+ repertoires. Comparing one patient's CSF and blood CD4+ clonotypes highlighted HCRT- and TRIB2-specific autoreactive clonotypes. Blood of same and different patients, but not healthy controls, reportedly held recurring autoreactive clonotypes.

This clonotype was sampled from a human donor in good health. The V gene is TRBV7-9, the J gene TRBJ2-2; 7 nucleotides align to TRBD1. Material: memory (CD45RA-) CD4+ T cells from blood. CDR3 sequence: CASSPGTVTGELFF. The CDR3 DNA reads TGTGCCAGCAGCCCAGGGACAGTCACCGGGGAGCTGTTTTTT.